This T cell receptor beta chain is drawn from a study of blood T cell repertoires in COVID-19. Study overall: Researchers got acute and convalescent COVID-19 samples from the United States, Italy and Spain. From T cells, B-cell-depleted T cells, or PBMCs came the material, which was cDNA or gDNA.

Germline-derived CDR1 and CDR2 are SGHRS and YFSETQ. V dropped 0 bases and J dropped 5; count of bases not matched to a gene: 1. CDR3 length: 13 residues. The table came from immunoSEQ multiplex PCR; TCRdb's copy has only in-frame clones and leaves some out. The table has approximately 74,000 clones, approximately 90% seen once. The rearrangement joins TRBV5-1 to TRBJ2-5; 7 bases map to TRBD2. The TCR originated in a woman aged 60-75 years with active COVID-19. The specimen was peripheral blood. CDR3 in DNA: TGCGCCAGCAGCTTGGCCGGGGGGGAGACCCAGTACTTC. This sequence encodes CASSLAGGETQYF.